Below, 29 T cell receptor beta chains from the same sample are listed, as sequenced in a study of PD-1 blockade in classical Hodgkin lymphoma. Patients all relapsed after autologous stem cell transplantation, and there was variation in brentuximab vedotin exposure. Clones were sequenced by immunoSEQ multiplex PCR, and TCRdb holds only the in-frame ones, with some missing. The table includes fewer than 50,000 clones, about 88% detected once. Sequenced material: peripheral blood mononuclear cells (PBMCs), taken before the second cycle of nivolumab. The receptors were gathered from a human donor with classical Hodgkin lymphoma.

This clone was found once. V usage is TRBV27 and J usage is TRBJ1-5; the D gene is possibly TRBD1 (5 bases). The germline V gene encodes CDR1 MNHEY and CDR2 SMNVEV (reference sequence). V gave up 8 bases and J gave up 1 base, with 15 bases separating them. The CDR3 runs 15 residues. For the CDR3, the DNA is TGTGCCAGCCGACCCTTGGGGCTCAGCAATCAGCCCCAGCATTTT. It encodes CASRPLGLSNQPQHF.

V usage is TRBV19 and J usage is TRBJ2-7; 9 positions match TRBD1. This CDR3 contains 15 residues. CDR1 is LNHDA and CDR2 is SQIVND in the germline V gene (reference sequence). V was pared by 5 bases and J by 0 bases, with 5 bases of the junction left unmatched. The CDR3 region is CASSAPTGGSYEQYF. The CDR3, as DNA: TGTGCCAGTAGTGCTCCGACAGGGGGCTCCTACGAGCAGTACTTC.

This clone was detected only once. The genes are TRBV7-2 and TRBJ2-3; the D gene is possibly TRBD2 (7 bases). CDR1 and CDR2 from the germline V gene are SGHTA and FQGNSA. Trimming left V 1 base short and J 2 bases short, with 19 bases between. This CDR3 has 18 amino acids. This CDR3 reads CASSLVSWGGGNTDTQYF. CDR3 DNA: TGTGCCAGCAGCTTAGTGTCCTGGGGCGGGGGCAACACAGATACGCAGTATTTT.

The V gene is TRBV2, the J gene TRBJ1-2; 9 nucleotides align to TRBD1. The CDR3 totals 14 residues. Germline CDR1 reads SNHLY; CDR2 reads FYNNEI. J gave up 7 bases and V 6 bases, and 9 bases lay outside the gene matches. The CDR3 region has the DNA TGTGCCAGCAGGGAGGGGACAGGGAGAGGTGGCTACACCTTC. Protein product: CASREGTGRGGYTF.

The chain links TRBV6-1 to TRBJ1-5; 9 bases align to TRBD1. After removal of 3 bases from V and 6 bases from J, the junction contained 0 bases not matched to a gene. The CDR3 length is 13 residues. Germline CDR1 and CDR2: MNHNS and SASEGT. The CDR3 sequence is CASSEDRGQPQHF. CDR3 in DNA: TGTGCCAGCAGTGAGGACAGGGGTCAGCCCCAGCATTTT.

As DNA, the CDR3 is TGTGCTAGTGGTTTAGCGGGAGAGGGTGACTACAATGAGCAGTTCTTC. The encoded protein is CASGLAGEGDYNEQFF. The rearrangement joins TRBV12-5 to TRBJ2-1; 8 nucleotides match TRBD2. Germline V gene lookup returns CDR1 LGHNT and CDR2 FRNRAP. The length of the CDR3 is 16 residues. J was trimmed by 3 bases and V by 3 bases; bases with no gene match: 7.

The chain uses TRBV15 and TRBJ2-2; no reliable D call. V lost 1 base and J 7 bases, leaving 7 bases between the germline ends. The CDR3 is 13 residues long. Germline loops: CDR1 LNHNV, CDR2 YYDKDF (reference sequence). The CDR3 sequence is CATSRGVSGELFF. CDR3 coding DNA: TGTGCCACCAGCAGAGGGGTCAGCGGGGAGCTGTTTTTT.

The chain is built from TRBV5-4 and TRBJ2-1, with D maybe TRBD1 (6 bases). The germline V and J ends were trimmed by 4 bases and 2 bases, with 16 bases remaining between them. The CDR3 extends over 16 amino acids. CDR1 and CDR2 (germline): SGHNT, YYREEE (reference sequence). The CDR3 DNA is TGTGCCAGCAGCCAGCCTGAGGACAGCCCCTACAATGAGCAGTTCTTC. Its translation: CASSQPEDSPYNEQFF.

The J gene is TRBJ1-6, the V gene TRBV6-1, with 8 bases fitting TRBD1. The CDR3 sequence is 15 residues long. Germline assignment: CDR1 MNHNS and CDR2 SASEGT. V shed 4 bases and J 6 bases; nucleotides not matched to a gene: 5. The CDR3 DNA is TGTGCCAGCAGTGTCAGGGGGCAGGGTAATTCACCCCTCCACTTT. Its translation is CASSVRGQGNSPLHF.

The J gene is TRBJ1-3, the V gene TRBV7-2, with a weak D call TRBD1 (5 bases). The ends were cut back, 1 base at V and 4 bases at J, with 11 bases in the middle. Germline V gives CDR1 SGHTA, CDR2 FQGNSA. CDR3 length equals 15 residues. CDR3 residues: CASSLDGGRGNTIYF. For the CDR3, the DNA is TGTGCCAGCAGCTTAGACGGGGGGAGAGGAAACACCATATATTTT.

This chain joins TRBV29-1 and TRBJ1-5; 7 bases fit TRBD1. The CDR3 runs to 14 residues. The germline V gene encodes CDR1 SQVTM and CDR2 ANQGSEA. V was pared by 4 bases and J by 1 base, with 4 bases of the junction left unmatched. CDR3 in DNA: TGCAGCGTTGTTGAGGGGGCAAGCAATCAGCCCCAGCATTTT. It translates to CSVVEGASNQPQHF.

This rearrangement joins TRBV5-1 to TRBJ2-7; possible D gene TRBD2, 6 bases. The CDR3 is 14 amino acids. V was shortened by 4 bases and J by 1 base, with 12 bases between the two germline ends. Per germline, CDR1 SGHRS and CDR2 YFSETQ. The CDR3 reads CASSAGTASYEQYF. CDR3 coding DNA: TGCGCCAGCAGCGCCGGGACTGCATCCTACGAGCAGTACTTC.

The chain links TRBV15 to TRBJ2-7; 7 bases map to TRBD2. The germline gives CDR1 LNHNV, CDR2 YYDKDF (reference sequence). The V segment lost 3 bases and the J segment 4 bases; nucleotides outside the gene matches: 9. The CDR3 extends over 15 amino acids. DNA of the CDR3: TGTGCCACCAGCAGTCCGGGACTACGAGAGTACGAGCAGTACTTC. Protein sequence: CATSSPGLREYEQYF.

This chain links TRBV27 with TRBJ2-3; D might be TRBD1 (6 bases). Germline lookup yields CDR1 MNHEY and CDR2 SMNVEV (reference sequence). The CDR3 has 15 residues. V dropped 5 bases and J dropped 4 bases, with 16 bases sitting between them. The CDR3 loop reads CASSITGFMADTQYF. As DNA, the CDR3 is TGTGCCAGCAGTATCACAGGGTTCATGGCAGATACGCAGTATTTT.

The J gene is TRBJ1-2, the V gene TRBV6-5; perhaps TRBD1 as D (5 bases). Germline values: CDR1 MNHEY, CDR2 SVGAGI. The CDR3 sequence is 13 residues long. V gave up 6 bases and J gave up 1 base, with 9 bases separating them. The CDR3 here is CASSRQHNYGYTF. CDR3 nucleotides: TGTGCCAGCAGCAGACAGCATAACTATGGCTACACCTTC.

Points on this clone: The junction does not match germline at one end; this may be a read error. The V and J genes are TRBV7-7 and TRBJ2-2; 14 nucleotides match TRBD2. CDR1 and CDR2 from the germline V gene are SSHAT and FNYEAQ (reference sequence). The CDR3 is 17 amino acids. The CDR3 is CASSPTSGGAFTGELFF. The CDR3 DNA is TGTGCTAGCAGCCCGACTAGCGGGGGGGCCTTCACCGGGGAGCTGTTTTTT. Full variable domain (remainder filled in from reference TRBV7-7 and TRBJ2-2): GAGVSQSPRYKVTKRGQDVTLRCDPISSHATLYWYQQALGQGPEFLTYFNYEAQPDKSGLPSDRFSAERPEGSISTLTIQRTEQRDSAMYRCASSPTSGGAFTGELFFGEGSRLTVL.

This chain joins TRBV15 and TRBJ2-6, with D unresolved. Germline values: CDR1 LNHNV, CDR2 YYDKDF (reference sequence). The V and J ends lost 1 base and 1 base respectively, with 8 bases between them. The CDR3 spans 16 residues. The DNA of the CDR3 is TGTGCCACCAGCAGAGGGGCCCTTTCTGGGGCCAACGTCCTGACTTTC. Protein: CATSRGALSGANVLTF.

V gene TRBV2 combines with J gene TRBJ1-1; TRBD1 matches at 8 bases. Germline assignment: CDR1 SNHLY and CDR2 FYNNEI. V was clipped by 6 bases and J by 6 bases; unmatched bases: 12. The CDR3 covers 15 residues. CDR3 sequence reads: CASSFSDREGAEAFF. CDR3 in DNA: TGTGCCAGCAGCTTCTCGGACAGGGAAGGGGCTGAAGCTTTCTTT. The full variable domain, with the rest looked up from reference TRBV2 and TRBJ1-1, is EPEVTQTPSHQVTQMGQEVILRCVPISNHLYFYWYRQILGQKVEFLVSFYNNEISEKSEIFDDQFSVERPDGSNFTLKIRSTKLEDSAMYFCASSFSDREGAEAFFGQGTRLTVV.

The V and J genes are TRBV27 and TRBJ2-7, with a tentative D call TRBD2 (5 bases). Germline CDR1 MNHEY, CDR2 SMNVEV (reference sequence). Trimming removed 5 bases at V and 7 bases at J, with 12 bases between. The CDR3 has 12 amino acids. For the CDR3, the DNA is TGTGCCAGCAGTACTGGACTTGAGGAGCAGTACTTC. It is translated as CASSTGLEEQYF.

The CDR3 loop reads CASSLSGVETQYF. The CDR3 nucleotides are TGTGCCAGCAGTTTATCGGGTGTGGAGACCCAGTACTTC. The chain links TRBV27 to TRBJ2-5; D call uncertain. Germline-derived CDR1 and CDR2 are MNHEY and SMNVEV (reference sequence). The CDR3 contains 13 residues. The ends were cut back, 0 bases at V and 5 bases at J, with 7 bases in the middle.

The genes are TRBV6-5 and TRBJ1-1; 7 bases agree with TRBD1. This CDR3 region has 14 residues. Per germline, CDR1 MNHEY and CDR2 SVGAGI. With V trimmed by 2 bases and J by 1 base, 1 base remained unmatched. The DNA of the CDR3 is TGTGCCAGCAGTTACAGGGGGCCGAACACTGAAGCTTTCTTT. This codes for CASSYRGPNTEAFF.

V and J are TRBV27 and TRBJ1-2; the match to TRBD1 covers 9 bases. The CDR3 extends over 15 amino acids. The trim removed 8 bases at V and 7 bases at J, leaving 14 bases unmatched. Germline assignment: CDR1 MNHEY and CDR2 SMNVEV (reference sequence). CDR3 protein: CASGPGTGWAGGYTF. CDR3 coding DNA: TGTGCCAGCGGCCCCGGGACAGGGTGGGCTGGTGGCTACACCTTC.

The CDR3 DNA reads as TGTGCCAGCAGCTTAGTTTCGGGCAGGCTGGGTGAAAAACTGTTTTTT. Translated: CASSLVSGRLGEKLFF. V usage is TRBV7-8 and J usage is TRBJ1-4; D call uncertain. The germline V gene encodes CDR1 SGHVS and CDR2 FQNEAQ. The CDR3 spans 16 residues. Trimming shortened V by 1 base and J by 7 bases, and 16 bases separated the two germline ends.

A few counts support this clone. At one end the junction does not follow the germline gene, possibly because of a read error. The chain links TRBV6-6 to TRBJ2-7; 7 bases line up with TRBD1. The CDR3 consists of 11 residues. Germline lookup yields CDR1 MNHNY and CDR2 SVGAGI (reference sequence). The CDR3 DNA reads as TGTGCCAGCAGTTACTCAGGGACAGCAAACTTC. Amino acid sequence: CASSYSGTANF.

The chain couples TRBV5-1 to TRBJ2-5; TRBD2 aligns across 14 bases. After removal of 3 bases from V and 5 bases from J, the junction contained 3 bases not matched to a gene. Per germline, CDR1 SGHRS and CDR2 YFSETQ. The CDR3 is made up of 15 amino acids. The DNA of the CDR3 is TGCGCCAGCAGCTCAGGACTAGCGGGAGGTGAGACCCAGTACTTC. Encoded protein: CASSSGLAGGETQYF.

V usage is TRBV5-1 and J usage is TRBJ2-7; TRBD1 agrees at 12 bases. The germline CDR1 and CDR2 sequences are SGHRS and YFSETQ. The CDR3 totals 16 residues. V lost 4 bases and J lost 2; bases outside the gene matches: 7. The CDR3: CASSAGQGAITYEQYF. The CDR3 DNA sequence: TGCGCCAGCAGCGCGGGACAGGGGGCAATCACCTACGAGCAGTACTTC.

The chain carries TRBV7-2 and TRBJ2-5, with 8 bases lining up with TRBD2. Germline CDR1 is SGHTA and CDR2 is FQGNSA. The V and J ends lost 2 bases and 4 bases, in that order; junction bases with no gene match: 6. The CDR3 runs to 15 residues. The CDR3 protein is CASSLYGGVLETQYF. Written as DNA, the CDR3 is TGTGCCAGCAGCTTATACGGGGGGGTTTTAGAGACCCAGTACTTC.

This clone has just one count. The chain links TRBV28 to TRBJ1-5, with D possibly matching TRBD1 (5 bases). CDR3 length equals 13 residues. In germline, CDR1 is MDHEN, CDR2 SYDVKM. Trimming took off 3 bases at V and 7 bases at J, with 10 bases between the two ends. The CDR3, as DNA: TGTGCCAGCAGTTTCGGAGGGGACCAGCCCCAGCATTTT. Amino acids: CASSFGGDQPQHF.

This sequence joins TRBV5-1 and TRBJ2-5; 7 nucleotides align to TRBD2. The CDR3 has 13 residues. With V trimmed by 5 bases and J by 5 bases, 6 bases remained unmatched. The germline gives CDR1 SGHRS, CDR2 YFSETQ. Here the CDR3 DNA reads TGCGCCAGCAGTACGGGAGGAGGGGAGACCCAGTACTTC. This sequence encodes CASSTGGGETQYF.